These 2 T cell receptor beta chains were sequenced from one sample in a study of blood T cells in healthy people across ages. With a J-beta primer mix and a sample-barcoded 5' primer, a second PCR ran 7 to 11 cycles. Each CDR3 protein is one row after TCRdb ran MiXCR on the 5' RACE reads. This table holds hundreds of thousands of distinct CDR3 sequences, roughly 50% found once. Sequencing used blood. These receptors came from a man in his forties in good health.

The rearrangement links TRBV6-6 to TRBJ2-6, with D hard to call. The V gene's germline CDR1 is MNHNY and CDR2 SVGAGI (reference sequence). The CDR3 has 15 amino acids. The V gene lost 6 bases and the J gene lost 2 bases, with 11 bases spanning the gap. The CDR3 protein is CASRLQRTGANVLTF. Here the CDR3 DNA reads TGTGCCAGCAGACTCCAGAGAACTGGGGCCAACGTCCTGACTTTC.

Details on this clonotype: Given a much more abundant clone one base away, this may be a read error. The chain links TRBV10-3 to TRBJ2-5; D unresolved. The CDR3 spans 12 residues. The V and J ends lost 3 bases and 5 bases respectively, with 7 bases between them. The germline CDR1 and CDR2 sequences are ENHRY and SYGVKD. The CDR3: CAISDPRETQYF. Here the CDR3 DNA reads TGTGCCATCAGTGACCCCAGGGAGACCCAGTACTTC.